The source of this T cell receptor (beta chain) is a study of cytomegalovirus exposure and HLA in healthy donors. It was with 60 Vbeta and 13 Jbeta primers that the PCR ran. Assay: immunoSEQ multiplex PCR; the TCRdb copy retains only in-frame clones and omits some. The repertoire consists of about 170,000 clones, with approximately 81% occurring once and the leading ten covering less than 2.5%. The CDR3 loop spans 16 amino acids. The germline V gene has CDR1 LGHNA and CDR2 YSLEER. The junction had 7 bases not matched to a gene; V was cut back by 0 bases and J by 4 bases. The chain carries TRBV4-3 and TRBJ2-5; TRBD2 matches 8 bases. The sequencing sample was made of PBMCs. The receptor was derived from a male donor in good health and CMV-seronegative. CDR3 residues: CASSQEGTSAGETQYF. CDR3 coding DNA: TGCGCCAGCAGCCAAGAAGGGACTAGTGCAGGAGAGACCCAGTACTTC.